This T cell receptor beta chain was captured in a study of T cell responses to AZD1222 COVID-19 vaccine. Some clones are missing from TCRdb's copy, which holds only in-frame ones; the method was immunoSEQ multiplex PCR. The sample records about 59,000 clones, 75% to 90% being singletons. Germline V CDR1 and CDR2: ENHRY, SYGVKD. This CDR3 is 14 amino acids long. The V and J ends lost 10 bases and 0 bases, in that order; junction bases with no gene match: 5. The sequencing used peripheral blood, collected 28 days after the second AZD1222 dose. This clonotype originated in an adult who received the AZD1222 COVID-19 vaccine. The chain couples TRBV10-3 to TRBJ2-3; 9 positions match TRBD2. CDR3 loop: CATRAGGSTDTQYF. Here the CDR3 DNA reads TGTGCCACCCGCGCGGGAGGGAGCACAGATACGCAGTATTTT.